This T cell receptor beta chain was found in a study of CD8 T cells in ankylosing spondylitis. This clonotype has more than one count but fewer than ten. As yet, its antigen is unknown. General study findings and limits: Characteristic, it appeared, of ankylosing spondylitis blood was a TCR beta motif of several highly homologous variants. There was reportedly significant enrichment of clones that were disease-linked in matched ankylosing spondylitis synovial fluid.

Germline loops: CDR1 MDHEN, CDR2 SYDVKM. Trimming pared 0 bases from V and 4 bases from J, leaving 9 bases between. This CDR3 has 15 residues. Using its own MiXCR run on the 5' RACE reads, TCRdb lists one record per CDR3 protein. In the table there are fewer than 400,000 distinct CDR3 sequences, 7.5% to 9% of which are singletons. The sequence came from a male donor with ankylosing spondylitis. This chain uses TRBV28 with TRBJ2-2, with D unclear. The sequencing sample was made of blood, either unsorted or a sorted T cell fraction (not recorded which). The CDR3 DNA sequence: TGTGCCAGCAGTTTATGGGAAACCCCCACCGGGGAGCTGTTTTTT. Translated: CASSLWETPTGELFF.